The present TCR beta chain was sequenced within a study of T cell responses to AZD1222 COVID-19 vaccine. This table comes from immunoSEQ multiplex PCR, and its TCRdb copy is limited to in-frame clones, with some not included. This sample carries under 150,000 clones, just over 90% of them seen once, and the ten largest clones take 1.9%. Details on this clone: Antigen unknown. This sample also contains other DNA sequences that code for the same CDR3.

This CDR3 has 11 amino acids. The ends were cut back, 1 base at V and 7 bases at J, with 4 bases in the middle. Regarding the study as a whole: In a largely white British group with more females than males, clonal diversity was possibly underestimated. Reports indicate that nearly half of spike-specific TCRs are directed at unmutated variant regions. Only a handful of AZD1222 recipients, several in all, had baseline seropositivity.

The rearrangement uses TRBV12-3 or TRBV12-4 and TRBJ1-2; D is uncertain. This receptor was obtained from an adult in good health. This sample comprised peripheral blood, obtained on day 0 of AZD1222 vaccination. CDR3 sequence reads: CASSLGGGYTF. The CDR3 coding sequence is TGTGCCAGCAGTTTAGGGGGTGGCTACACCTTC.